The TCR beta chain described here comes from a study of OX40 agonist ivuxolimab in advanced cancers. Study details: Every 2 weeks, patients received ivuxolimab intravenously, dosed at 0.01 to 10 mg/kg.

Germline CDR1 and CDR2: LNHDA and SQIVND (reference sequence). The CDR3 spans 14 residues. Trimming shortened V by 3 bases and J by 4 bases, and 12 bases separated the two germline ends. Sequencing was performed with immunoSEQ multiplex PCR; in TCRdb, only in-frame clones are kept and a portion is missing. The sample has approximately 54,000 clones; roughly nine tenths are singletons. The receptor was isolated from an adult with an advanced solid tumor such as melanoma, head and neck, liver or kidney cancer. This rearrangement joins TRBV19 to TRBJ2-5; TRBD2 is a possible D gene (5 bases). This material consisted of CD4+ or CD8+ T cells sorted from blood, taken in a trial of the OX40 agonist ivuxolimab. The CDR3 loop reads CASSMGGGGETQYF. DNA of the CDR3: TGTGCCAGTAGTATGGGTGGCGGAGGAGAGACCCAGTACTTC.